Listed below are T cell receptor beta chains from one sample, sequenced in a study of CD4+ T cells in melanoma. Here immunoSEQ multiplex PCR was the method, and the copy in TCRdb shows in-frame clones only, minus some. The table has 7,500 to 9,500 clones, approximately 71% seen once. The sequenced material came from cells from a culture (not recorded whether cultured in vitro). The receptors stem from a human donor with melanoma. CDR3s include the opening cysteine and the closing phenylalanine or tryptophan. The order of the fields is CDR3 protein, CDR3 DNA, D gene, V gene, CDR3 length, clone size, J gene. A D gene is named only where the DNA matches it firmly. The size entry is marked missing in some rows and otherwise reads once, few, many or a size class.

cdr3_aa: CASSFRPSGANVLTF
cdr3_nt: TGTGCCAGCAGTTTTAGGCCCTCTGGGGCCAACGTCCTGACTTTC
d_call: .
v_call: TRBV7-2
cdr3_length: 15
clone_size: .
j_call: TRBJ2-6

cdr3_aa: CASSLRQELVRHF
cdr3_nt: TGTGCCAGCAGTTTACGACAGGAATTGGTTCGGCATTTT
d_call: .
v_call: TRBV27
cdr3_length: 13
clone_size: .
j_call: TRBJ1-5

cdr3_aa: CSVYSGSYGYTF
cdr3_nt: TGCAGCGTGTACTCAGGATCCTATGGCTACACCTTC
d_call: .
v_call: TRBV29-1
cdr3_length: 12
clone_size: .
j_call: TRBJ1-2

cdr3_aa: CASRSGGSGNEKLFF
cdr3_nt: TGTGCCAGCAGATCCGGGGGGTCTGGTAATGAAAAACTGTTTTTT
d_call: .
v_call: TRBV6-1
cdr3_length: 15
clone_size: few
j_call: TRBJ1-4

cdr3_aa: CASSSWTGRGYEQYF
cdr3_nt: TGTGCCAGCAGTTCTTGGACAGGGCGCGGTTACGAGCAGTACTTC
d_call: TRBD1
v_call: TRBV27
cdr3_length: 15
clone_size: .
j_call: TRBJ2-7

cdr3_aa: CASSLVGFTDTQYF
cdr3_nt: TGTGCCAGCAGCTTGGTCGGGTTCACAGATACGCAGTATTTT
d_call: .
v_call: TRBV6-5
cdr3_length: 14
clone_size: .
j_call: TRBJ2-3

cdr3_aa: CASSIGPTQETQYF
cdr3_nt: TGTGCCAGTAGTATAGGGCCGACCCAAGAGACCCAGTACTTC
d_call: .
v_call: TRBV19
cdr3_length: 14
clone_size: .
j_call: TRBJ2-5

cdr3_aa: CASTMGDTVPNQPQHF
cdr3_nt: TGTGCCAGCACCATGGGGGACACGGTCCCCAATCAGCCCCAGCATTTT
d_call: .
v_call: TRBV2
cdr3_length: 16
clone_size: .
j_call: TRBJ1-5

cdr3_aa: CASSPGQEETQYF
cdr3_nt: TGCGCCAGCAGCCCGGGACAGGAGGAGACCCAGTACTTC
d_call: TRBD1
v_call: TRBV5-1
cdr3_length: 13
clone_size: medium-sized
j_call: TRBJ2-5

cdr3_aa: CASSGQTNQPQHF
cdr3_nt: TGTGCCAGCAGTGGGCAGACCAATCAGCCCCAGCATTTT
d_call: .
v_call: TRBV25-1
cdr3_length: 13
clone_size: .
j_call: TRBJ1-5

cdr3_aa: CASTRAGDPSNTGELFF
cdr3_nt: TGCGCCAGTACTAGAGCGGGGGACCCGTCGAACACCGGGGAGCTGTTTTTT
d_call: TRBD2
v_call: TRBV4-1
cdr3_length: 17
clone_size: few
j_call: TRBJ2-2

cdr3_aa: CASSSRKGRNEQFF
cdr3_nt: TGTGCCAGCAGTTCCCGGAAGGGTCGGAATGAGCAGTTCTTC
d_call: .
v_call: TRBV28
cdr3_length: 14
clone_size: .
j_call: TRBJ2-1

cdr3_aa: CASSVTGANEKLFF
cdr3_nt: TGTGCCAGCAGCGTTACGGGAGCTAATGAAAAACTGTTTTTT
d_call: .
v_call: TRBV9
cdr3_length: 14
clone_size: .
j_call: TRBJ1-4

cdr3_aa: CASSPLRGLSNEKLFF
cdr3_nt: TGTGCCAGCAGTCCCCTTCGGGGGCTGAGTAATGAAAAACTGTTTTTT
d_call: .
v_call: TRBV7-9
cdr3_length: 16
clone_size: few
j_call: TRBJ1-4

cdr3_aa: CASSPPWVAGGTGEQYF
cdr3_nt: TGTGCCAGCAGCCCCCCTTGGGTAGCGGGGGGGACGGGCGAGCAGTACTTC
d_call: TRBD2
v_call: TRBV5-8
cdr3_length: 17
clone_size: once
j_call: TRBJ2-7

cdr3_aa: CASSVGQAYEQYF
cdr3_nt: TGTGCCAGCAGCGTGGGACAGGCCTACGAGCAGTACTTC
d_call: TRBD1
v_call: TRBV7-3
cdr3_length: 13
clone_size: .
j_call: TRBJ2-7

cdr3_aa: CAWSKQTNTEAFF
cdr3_nt: TGTGCCTGGAGTAAACAGACCAACACTGAAGCTTTCTTT
d_call: .
v_call: TRBV30
cdr3_length: 13
clone_size: .
j_call: TRBJ1-1

cdr3_aa: CASRQRDSNYGYTF
cdr3_nt: TGTGCCAGCAGGCAACGGGACAGTAACTATGGCTACACCTTC
d_call: TRBD1
v_call: TRBV6-6
cdr3_length: 14
clone_size: .
j_call: TRBJ1-2

cdr3_aa: CASSFGTEIGELFF
cdr3_nt: TGTGCCAGCAGTTTCGGGACTGAAATCGGGGAGCTGTTTTTT
d_call: .
v_call: TRBV11-3
cdr3_length: 14
clone_size: once
j_call: TRBJ2-2

cdr3_aa: CASSKISGGVDEQYF
cdr3_nt: TGCGCCAGCAGCAAGATCAGCGGGGGAGTTGATGAGCAGTACTTC
d_call: TRBD2
v_call: TRBV5-1
cdr3_length: 15
clone_size: .
j_call: TRBJ2-7